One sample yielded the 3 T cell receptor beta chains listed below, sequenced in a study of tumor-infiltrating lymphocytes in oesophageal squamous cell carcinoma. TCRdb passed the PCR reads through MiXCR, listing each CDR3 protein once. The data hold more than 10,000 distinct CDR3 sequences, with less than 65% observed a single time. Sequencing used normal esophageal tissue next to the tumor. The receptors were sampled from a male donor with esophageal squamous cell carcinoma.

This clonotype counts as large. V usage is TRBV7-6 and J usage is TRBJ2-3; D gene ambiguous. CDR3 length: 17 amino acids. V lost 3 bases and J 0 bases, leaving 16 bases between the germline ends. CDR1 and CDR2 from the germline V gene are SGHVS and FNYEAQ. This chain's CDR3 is CASSFSSDGSSTDTQYF. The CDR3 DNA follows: TGTGCCAGCAGCTTTTCTTCGGACGGATCTAGCACAGATACGCAGTATTTT.

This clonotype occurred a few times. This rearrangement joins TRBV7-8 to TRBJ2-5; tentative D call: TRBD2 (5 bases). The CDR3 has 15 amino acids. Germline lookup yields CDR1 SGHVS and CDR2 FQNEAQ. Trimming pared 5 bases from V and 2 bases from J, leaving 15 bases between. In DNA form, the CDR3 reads TGTGCCAGCAGCCCCGACGGGCGACTACAAGAGACCCAGTACTTC. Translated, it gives CASSPDGRLQETQYF.

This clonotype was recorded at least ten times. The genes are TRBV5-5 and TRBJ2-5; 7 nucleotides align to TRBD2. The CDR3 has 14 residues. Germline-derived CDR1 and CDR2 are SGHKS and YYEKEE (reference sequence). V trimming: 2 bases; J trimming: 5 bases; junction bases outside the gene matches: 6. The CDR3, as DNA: TGTGCCAGCAGCTTCAGGCGGGAGTGGGAGACCCAGTACTTC. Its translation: CASSFRREWETQYF.